The T cell receptor (beta chain) described here comes from a study of blood T cell repertoires in COVID-19. TCRdb keeps only in-frame clones here, not all; method: immunoSEQ multiplex PCR. The sample contains 250,000 to 300,000 clones, around 84% of which appear only once. Participants' own reports of clinical history determined their cohort assignment. The CDR3 loop spans 15 amino acids. V was pared by 3 bases and J by 0 bases, with 10 bases between. The V gene's germline CDR1 is SGHRS and CDR2 YFSETQ. Material for sequencing was PBMCs or T cells enriched from blood (not recorded which). The chain joins TRBV5-1 to TRBJ2-1; D ambiguous. This TCR was sampled from a man between 25 and 39 years old with acute COVID-19. CDR3 nucleotide sequence: TGCGCCAGCAGCTCGGTAGATAGCTCCTACAATGAGCAGTTCTTC. It yields the protein CASSSVDSSYNEQFF.